Listed here are 16 T cell receptor beta chains from one sample, sequenced in a study of early T cells in non-severe SARS-CoV-2 infection. TCRdb recomputed calls from the 5' RACE reads with MiXCR, one row per CDR3 protein. The repertoire holds tens of thousands of distinct CDR3 sequences, with about 9.4% as singletons. The sequenced sample was whole blood. These receptors were obtained from an adult who was a healthcare worker with PCR-confirmed SARS-CoV-2 infection or an uninfected control (not recorded which).

This clonotype was seen repeatedly, ten times or more. CDR3 sequence reads: CAISGSGTSTNQQFF. The CDR3 DNA follows: TGTGCCATCAGTGGATCCGGGACTAGCACTAATCAGCAGTTCTTC. This chain links TRBV10-3 with TRBJ2-1, with 9 bases matching TRBD2. The CDR3 totals 15 residues. The ends lost 4 bases at V and 11 bases at J; junction bases unmatched: 12. Germline CDR1 and CDR2: ENHRY and SYGVKD.

This clonotype showed up many times. The chain is built from TRBV29-1 and TRBJ2-3; 8 bases match TRBD2. This CDR3 has 14 residues. J lost 6 bases, V lost 1 base, and 6 bases had no gene match. Germline lookup yields CDR1 SQVTM and CDR2 ANQGSEA. The CDR3 region is CSVEGLAGHDTQYF. CDR3 DNA: TGCAGCGTTGAAGGTCTAGCGGGCCACGATACGCAGTATTTT.

J is TRBJ1-4 and V is TRBV6-1; D is unclear. The CDR3 runs 15 residues. Trimming cost V 5 bases and J 6 bases, with 16 bases left between them. The germline V gene has CDR1 MNHNS and CDR2 SASEGT. The CDR3 DNA follows: TGTGCCAGCAGTAGGGTGCTGCGTGCGGATGAAAAACTGTTTTTT. Its protein is CASSRVLRADEKLFF.

This clonotype was recorded a few times. The gene calls are TRBV10-3 and TRBJ1-1; D gene ambiguous. This CDR3 is 11 amino acids long. Per germline, CDR1 ENHRY and CDR2 SYGVKD. Trimming took off 4 bases at V and 4 bases at J, with 4 bases between the two ends. The CDR3 region is CAISGGTEAFF. CDR3 sequence (DNA): TGTGCCATCAGTGGGGGCACTGAAGCTTTCTTT.

The chain carries TRBV12-3 or TRBV12-4 and TRBJ2-5, with 8 bases fitting TRBD2. Trimming cost V 6 bases and J 5 bases; bases outside gene matches: 8. This CDR3 has 14 amino acids. Here the CDR3 DNA reads TGTGCCAGCAGCCCCTCGGGGGGGGCGGAGACCCAGTACTTC. It yields the protein CASSPSGGAETQYF.

The chain is built from TRBV14 and TRBJ2-3; D unclear. The length of the CDR3 is 16 residues. V lost 1 base to trimming and J lost 3 bases, with 14 bases between them. Germline V gives CDR1 SGHDN, CDR2 FVKESK. CDR3 DNA: TGTGCCAGCAGCCAAGGGCTTCGGGTGTTAACAGATACGCAGTATTTT. Its translation: CASSQGLRVLTDTQYF. The whole variable domain, remainder taken from reference TRBV14 and TRBJ2-3, is EAGVTQFPSHSVIEKGQTVTLRCDPISGHDNLYWYRRVMGKEIKFLLHFVKESKQDESGMPNNRFLAERTGGTYSTLKVQPAELEDSGVYFCASSQGLRVLTDTQYFGPGTRLTVL.

V usage is TRBV5-1 and J usage is TRBJ2-5; D gene unclear. This CDR3 comprises 13 residues. V was cut by 0 bases and J by 5 bases, with 8 bases left in between. CDR1 is SGHRS and CDR2 is YFSETQ in the germline V gene. The CDR3 here is CASSLGAQETQYF. The CDR3 DNA is TGCGCCAGCAGCTTGGGGGCTCAGGAGACCCAGTACTTC.

This clonotype was found a few times. V gene TRBV7-6 combines with J gene TRBJ2-1; D is undetermined. V was pared by 5 bases and J by 0 bases, with 14 bases between. CDR3 length equals 16 residues. Germline V gene sequence: CDR1 SGHVS, CDR2 FNYEAQ. As DNA, the CDR3 is TGTGCCAGCAGCCCACACGGGTTTAGCTCCTACAATGAGCAGTTCTTC. Translating gives CASSPHGFSSYNEQFF.

This clonotype was seen many times. The V call is TRBV20-1, the J call TRBJ2-7; a weak D match, TRBD1 (5 bases). The length of the CDR3 is 13 residues. Germline CDR1 and CDR2: DFQATT and SNEGSKA (reference sequence). V lost 1 base to trimming and J lost 3 bases, with 10 bases between them. CDR3 bases: TGCAGTGCTAGAGCCGGACACCTCTACGAGCAGTACTTC. This translates into CSARAGHLYEQYF.

This clonotype was observed at least ten times. The rearrangement uses TRBV7-9 and TRBJ2-1; D possibly corresponds to TRBD1 (6 bases). This CDR3 is 13 amino acids long. In germline, CDR1 is SEHNR, CDR2 FQNEAQ (reference sequence). V was clipped by 5 bases and J by 9 bases, with 14 bases between them. The CDR3 reads CASSTSTGFEQFF. The DNA for the CDR3 is TGTGCCAGCAGCACCTCCACAGGGTTTGAGCAGTTCTTC.

CDR3 bases: TGTGCCAGCAGCCCCTGGGGGGAGTCGAATGAGCAGTTCTTC. It codes for CASSPWGESNEQFF. The rearrangement joins TRBV7-8 to TRBJ2-1; a possible D gene is TRBD2 (6 bases). CDR3 length: 14 residues. V lost 5 bases, J lost 7 bases, and 15 bases lay in between. The germline V gene has CDR1 SGHVS and CDR2 FQNEAQ.

This clonotype was seen many times. The chain uses TRBV19 and TRBJ1-5; D possibly corresponds to TRBD1 (6 bases). The CDR3 runs to 13 residues. CDR1 is LNHDA and CDR2 is SQIVND in the germline V gene (reference sequence). V lost 4 bases to trimming and J lost 3 bases, with 7 bases between them. CDR3 loop: CASSTGVNQPQHF. As DNA, the CDR3 is TGTGCCAGTAGTACAGGGGTCAATCAGCCCCAGCATTTT.

Ten or more counts support this clonotype. The chain combines TRBV5-1 with TRBJ2-7, with 11 bases aligning to TRBD1. This CDR3 has 16 residues. The germline CDR1 and CDR2 sequences are SGHRS and YFSETQ. V gave up 4 bases and J gave up 5 bases; unmatched junction bases: 11. The CDR3 protein is CASSQKLRDRGDEQYF. CDR3 coding DNA: TGCGCCAGCAGCCAGAAACTCCGGGACAGGGGGGACGAGCAGTACTTC.

The chain couples TRBV7-9 to TRBJ2-7; 10 bases agree with TRBD1. Germline lookup yields CDR1 SEHNR and CDR2 FQNEAQ (reference sequence). The CDR3 runs to 14 residues. Trimming at V came to 7 bases and at J to 6 bases, leaving 9 bases not matched to a gene. This chain's CDR3 is CASNPGTGVAEQYF. The DNA for the CDR3 is TGTGCCAGCAATCCCGGGACAGGGGTCGCCGAGCAGTACTTC.

The J gene is TRBJ2-1, the V gene TRBV4-1, with D tentatively TRBD1 or TRBD2 (5 bases each). This CDR3 region has 13 residues. Germline CDR1 and CDR2: MGHRA and YSYEKL. V was shortened by 6 bases and J by 9 bases, with 15 bases between the two germline ends. The CDR3 loop reads CASRTGKGPEQFF. CDR3 DNA sequence: TGCGCCAGCAGAACGGGGAAGGGGCCTGAGCAGTTCTTC.

This clonotype was detected only a few times. The CDR3 reads CASSQDVGRPEAFF. The CDR3 region has the DNA TGCGCCAGCAGCCAAGACGTGGGGAGGCCTGAAGCTTTCTTT. J is TRBJ1-1 and V is TRBV4-1; D is uncertain. There are 14 residues in the CDR3. The germline CDR1 and CDR2 sequences are MGHRA and YSYEKL. V gave up 0 bases and J gave up 6 bases, with 11 bases separating them.